One and the same sample provided the 18 T cell receptor beta chains below, sequenced in a study of T cell responses to AZD1222 COVID-19 vaccine. Generated by immunoSEQ multiplex PCR, the TCRdb table keeps only in-frame clones and is missing some. The top ten clones hold approximately 4.5% of a sample with roughly 160,000 clones, roughly 90% of them seen once. Here the sequenced sample was peripheral blood, taken 28 days after the second AZD1222 dose. The receptor set was obtained from an adult who received the AZD1222 COVID-19 vaccine.

The chain carries TRBV4-2 and TRBJ1-4; 8 bases align to TRBD1. The length of the CDR3 is 17 residues. Per the germline V gene, CDR1 is LGHNA and CDR2 is YNFKEQ. V shed 4 bases, J shed 5 bases, and the junction held 12 bases outside the gene matches. The CDR3 coding sequence is TGTGCCAGCAGCCTCCAAACACCAGACAGGGGAAATGAAAAACTGTTTTTT. It yields the protein CASSLQTPDRGNEKLFF.

The rearrangement links TRBV5-4 to TRBJ2-2; TRBD2 matches at 7 bases. CDR1 is SGHNT and CDR2 is YYREEE in the germline V gene (reference sequence). Trimming cost V 4 bases and J 1 base; bases outside gene matches: 7. There are 16 residues in the CDR3. The DNA of the CDR3 is TGTGCCAGCAGCCCTCGTCAGCGGGGGAACACCGGGGAGCTGTTTTTT. It translates to CASSPRQRGNTGELFF.

This chain uses TRBV11-3 with TRBJ2-4, with D tentatively TRBD1 (5 bases). CDR1 is SGHNT and CDR2 is YENEEA in the germline V gene. The CDR3 spans 16 residues. The V and J ends lost 4 bases and 2 bases respectively, with 15 bases between them. The DNA of the CDR3 is TGTGCCAGCAGCTCTTGGCCAGGGAATACCAAAAACATTCAGTACTTC. Translating gives CASSSWPGNTKNIQYF.

The J gene is TRBJ1-5, the V gene TRBV6-2 or TRBV6-3; TRBD1 matches at 9 bases. Germline trimming cut 0 bases from V and 0 bases from J; bases unmatched to any gene: 6. CDR1 and CDR2 (germline): MNHEY, SVGEGT. The CDR3 totals 18 residues. CDR3 sequence reads: CASSYSGQGIDSNQPQHF. CDR3 DNA: TGTGCCAGCAGTTACTCTGGACAGGGGATTGATAGCAATCAGCCCCAGCATTTT.

CDR3 DNA sequence: TGTGCCAGCAGCTTAAGTCAGAAGGACACCATATATTTT. Its protein is CASSLSQKDTIYF. The V gene is TRBV7-2, the J gene TRBJ1-3; D gene ambiguous. This CDR3 region has 13 residues. Trimming took 2 bases from V and 8 from J, leaving 10 bases between them. Germline V gene lookup returns CDR1 SGHTA and CDR2 FQGNSA. The whole variable domain, filled in from reference TRBV7-2 and TRBJ1-3, reads GAGVSQSPSNKVTEKGKDVELRCDPISGHTALYWYRQSLGQGLEFLIYFQGNSAPDKSGLPSDRFSAERTGGSVSTLTIQRTQQEDSAVYLCASSLSQKDTIYFGEGSWLTVV.

The chain combines TRBV30 with TRBJ1-4, with 8 bases matching TRBD1. CDR1 is GTSNPN and CDR2 is SVGIG in the germline V gene (reference sequence). The V and J ends lost 5 bases and 9 bases, in that order; junction bases with no gene match: 14. CDR3 length: 15 amino acids. CDR3 region: CAWAISTGARKKLFF. In nucleotides, the CDR3 is TGTGCCTGGGCGATTTCGACAGGGGCAAGGAAAAAACTGTTTTTT. Full variable domain (remainder filled in from reference TRBV30 and TRBJ1-4): SQTIHQWPATLVQPVGSPLSLECTVEGTSNPNLYWYRQAAGRGLQLLFYSVGIGQISSEVPQNLSASRPQDRQFILSSKKLLLSDSGFYLCAWAISTGARKKLFFGSGTQLSVL.

The rearrangement uses TRBV6-5 and TRBJ2-1; perhaps TRBD1 as D (5 bases). The CDR3 has 15 amino acids. Trimming shortened V by 2 bases and J by 9 bases, and 17 bases separated the two germline ends. Germline lookup yields CDR1 MNHEY and CDR2 SVGAGI. The CDR3 DNA follows: TGTGCCAGCAGTTACATCCAGGGAACTGTGGGTGAGCAGTTCTTC. It is translated as CASSYIQGTVGEQFF.

The count of this clone is one. CDR3: CASSLGLAGGLSSYNEQFF. CDR3 sequence (DNA): TGTGCCAGCAGCTTGGGACTAGCGGGGGGGCTGAGCTCCTACAATGAGCAGTTCTTC. The chain recombines TRBV13 with TRBJ2-1; 16 bases are shared with TRBD2. Germline assignment: CDR1 PRHDT and CDR2 FYEKMQ (reference sequence). The CDR3 sequence is 19 residues long. V trimming: 3 bases; J trimming: 0 bases; junction bases outside the gene matches: 5.

The chain couples TRBV25-1 to TRBJ1-1; the match to TRBD1 covers 9 bases. The germline V gene has CDR1 MGHDK and CDR2 SYGVNS. This CDR3 spans 15 amino acids. The V gene end was trimmed by 3 bases and the J gene end by 2 bases; junction bases not matched to a gene: 4. CDR3 protein: CASSDPGQGNTEAFF. DNA for the CDR3: TGTGCCAGCAGTGACCCGGGACAGGGCAACACTGAAGCTTTCTTT.

In this sample, this clone turned up once. The genes are TRBV19 and TRBJ2-5, with TRBD1 as a possible D gene (5 bases). The germline V and J ends were trimmed by 5 bases and 3 bases, with 16 bases remaining between them. The CDR3 is 15 amino acids. The V gene's germline CDR1 is LNHDA and CDR2 SQIVND (reference sequence). CDR3 bases: TGTGCCAGTAGTTGGACAACCGATCCTGAAGAGACCCAGTACTTC. Its translation: CASSWTTDPEETQYF.

This sequence joins TRBV5-1 and TRBJ1-2, with D unresolved. With 0 bases removed from V and 3 bases from J, the gap between germline ends came to 12 bases. CDR1 is SGHRS and CDR2 is YFSETQ in the germline V gene. The CDR3 sequence is 15 residues long. The chain's CDR3 is CASSLDEGAYYGYTF. The CDR3 DNA is TGCGCCAGCAGCTTGGATGAGGGCGCGTACTATGGCTACACCTTC.

The chain recombines TRBV10-3 with TRBJ1-1; TRBD1 aligns across 11 bases. Germline CDR1 reads ENHRY; CDR2 reads SYGVKD. The V gene end was trimmed by 6 bases and the J gene end by 1 base; junction bases not matched to a gene: 16. The CDR3 totals 19 residues. CDR3 loop: CAISGTGGPELRANTEAFF. CDR3 in DNA: TGTGCCATCAGCGGGACAGGGGGTCCGGAGTTGCGGGCGAACACTGAAGCTTTCTTT.

Notes on this clone: Other DNA variants within this sample encode the same CDR3. The J gene is TRBJ2-5, the V gene TRBV5-1; D is uncertain. V was clipped by 2 bases and J by 4 bases, with 18 bases between them. Per germline, CDR1 SGHRS and CDR2 YFSETQ. The CDR3 contains 16 residues. CDR3 coding DNA: TGCGCCAGCAGCTTTAAGGGCACCCTAAAAGTAGAGACCCAGTACTTC. It yields the protein CASSFKGTLKVETQYF.

V and J are TRBV3-1 (or the pseudogene TRBV3-2) and TRBJ1-2; D ambiguous. The CDR3 has 13 amino acids. V lost 0 bases to trimming and J lost 2 bases, with 4 bases between them. The germline V gene encodes CDR1 LGHDT and CDR2 YNNKEL (reference sequence). The CDR3 DNA reads TGTGCCAGCAGCCAAGACAGGAACTATGGCTACACCTTC. Translation: CASSQDRNYGYTF.

The chain uses TRBV15 and TRBJ2-7, with unresolved D. The germline CDR1 and CDR2 sequences are LNHNV and YYDKDF (reference sequence). This CDR3 region has 16 residues. The V end lost 6 bases, the J end lost 3 bases, and 21 bases lay between the germline ends. The CDR3 DNA follows: TGTGCCACCAGTGCGATTGTTTGGGGTTCAAGCTACGAGCAGTACTTC. Translation gives CATSAIVWGSSYEQYF.

The CDR3 DNA reads TGTGCCACCAGCAGAGAACAGGGGAAGAACACTGAAGCTTTCTTT. Protein product: CATSREQGKNTEAFF. The chain uses TRBV15 and TRBJ1-1, with 7 bases identical to TRBD1. Germline CDR1 LNHNV, CDR2 YYDKDF (reference sequence). The CDR3 has 15 amino acids. J was trimmed by 1 base and V by 0 bases; bases with no gene match: 2.

The chain uses TRBV5-1 and TRBJ2-5, with D maybe TRBD2 (5 bases). CDR1 and CDR2 from the germline V gene are SGHRS and YFSETQ. The CDR3 is made up of 15 amino acids. Trimming removed 2 bases from V and 2 bases from J, with 13 bases in between. CDR3 DNA: TGCGCCAGCAGCTTCGGAGGCCCGGGGCAAGAGACCCAGTACTTC. Translated, it gives CASSFGGPGQETQYF.

This clone was seen only once. The chain couples TRBV11-2 to TRBJ2-5; TRBD2 aligns across 12 bases. J was trimmed by 5 bases and V by 6 bases; bases with no gene match: 16. Germline V gives CDR1 SGHAT, CDR2 FQNNGV. The CDR3 length is 18 residues. The CDR3 region has the DNA TGTGCCAGCAGGGACACGTCGCCTAGCGGGGGGGCCCGGGAGACCCAGTACTTC. Amino acid sequence: CASRDTSPSGGARETQYF. Full variable domain (missing parts from reference TRBV11-2 and TRBJ2-5): EAGVAQSPRYKIIEKRQSVAFWCNPISGHATLYWYQQILGQGPKLLIQFQNNGVVDDSQLPKDRFSAERLKGVDSTLKIQPAKLEDSAVYLCASRDTSPSGGARETQYFGPGTRLLVL.